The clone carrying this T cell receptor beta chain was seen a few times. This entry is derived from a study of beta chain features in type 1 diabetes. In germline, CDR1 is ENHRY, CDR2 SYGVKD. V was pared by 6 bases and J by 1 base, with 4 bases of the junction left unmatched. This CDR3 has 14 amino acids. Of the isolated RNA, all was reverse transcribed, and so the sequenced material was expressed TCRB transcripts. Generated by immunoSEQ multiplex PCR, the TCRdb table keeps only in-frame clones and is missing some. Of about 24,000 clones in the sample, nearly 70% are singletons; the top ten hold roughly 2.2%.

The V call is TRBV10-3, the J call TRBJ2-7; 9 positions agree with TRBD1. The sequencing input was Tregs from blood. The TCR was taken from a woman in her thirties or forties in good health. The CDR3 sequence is CAIRGQGISYEQYF. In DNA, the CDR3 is TGTGCCATCAGGGGACAGGGTATATCCTACGAGCAGTACTTC.